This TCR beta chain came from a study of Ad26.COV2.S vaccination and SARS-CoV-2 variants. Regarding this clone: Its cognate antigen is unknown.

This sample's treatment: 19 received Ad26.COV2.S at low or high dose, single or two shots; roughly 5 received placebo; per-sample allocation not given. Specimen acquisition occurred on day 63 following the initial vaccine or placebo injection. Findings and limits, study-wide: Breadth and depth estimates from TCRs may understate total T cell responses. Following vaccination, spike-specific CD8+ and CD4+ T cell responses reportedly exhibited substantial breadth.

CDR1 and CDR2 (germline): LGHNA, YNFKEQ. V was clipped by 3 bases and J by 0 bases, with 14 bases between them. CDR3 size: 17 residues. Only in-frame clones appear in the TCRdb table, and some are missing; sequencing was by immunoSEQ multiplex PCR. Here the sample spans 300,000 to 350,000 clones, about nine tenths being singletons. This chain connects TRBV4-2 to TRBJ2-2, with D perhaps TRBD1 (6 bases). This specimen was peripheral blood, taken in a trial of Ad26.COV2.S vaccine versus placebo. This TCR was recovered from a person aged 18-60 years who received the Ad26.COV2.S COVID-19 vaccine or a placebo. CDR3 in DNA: TGTGCCAGCAGCCATGAACAGGGATTACCGAACACCGGGGAGCTGTTTTTT. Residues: CASSHEQGLPNTGELFF.